The present entry profiles one T cell receptor beta chain with its context. The data were obtained in a study of blood T cell repertoires in COVID-19. Turning to the study itself: Collection of acute and convalescent COVID-19 samples took place in the United States, Italy and Spain. The analysed material was cDNA or gDNA that came from T cells, B-cell-depleted T cells, or PBMCs.

Authors' methods: Amplifying reference gene primers gave estimates of nucleated cell counts. Clones were read by immunoSEQ multiplex PCR, and TCRdb kept only the in-frame ones, dropping some. The DNA gave D and trimming, while V, J and clone size come from that table. The table records around 190,000 clones, about four fifths of them present only once. V gave up 5 bases and J gave up 4 bases, with 8 bases separating them. Germline V gene data show CDR1 as SNHLY and CDR2 as FYNNEI. The CDR3 length is 13 residues. This clonotype was sampled from a man in his fifties or sixties with acute or convalescent COVID-19. The sample taken for sequencing was peripheral blood. The chain uses TRBV2 and TRBJ2-2; TRBD1 might be the D (5 bases). CDR3 nucleotides: TGTGCCAGCAGTAGGGGTGCCACCGGGGAGCTGTTTTTT. Translated: CASSRGATGELFF.